This entry lists 31 T cell receptor beta chains sequenced from one sample in a study of CXCR3-negative and CXCR3-positive naive CD8 T cells. All TRB cDNA libraries came from 5' RACE performed with UMI labels. TCRdb derives one entry per CDR3 protein from the 5' RACE reads, leaving out DNA. This repertoire includes about 40,000 distinct CDR3 sequences. Source material: memory CD8+ T cells from blood. The receptors stem from a human donor in good health. Some clones in this sample may be carry-over from other donors' samples.

The chain couples TRBV7-9 to TRBJ1-1. CDR3 length: 11 amino acids. Germline lookup yields CDR1 SEHNR and CDR2 FQNEAQ (reference sequence). The CDR3 spells CASSLTGEAFF.

The gene calls are TRBV4-3 and TRBJ1-2. CDR1 LGHNA and CDR2 YSLEER come from the germline V gene. This CDR3 is built from 15 residues. CDR3 sequence: CASSQDLEFGYGYTF.

The V call is TRBV10-3, the J call TRBJ2-3; TCRdb's assignment of TRBD2 cannot be checked, as there is no DNA. Germline V lookup: CDR1 ENHRY, CDR2 SYGVKD. The CDR3 loop spans 18 amino acids. CDR3 protein: CAISEDPGLAGAGDTQYF.

The rearrangement joins TRBV29-1 to TRBJ2-3; TCRdb's D gene call, TRBD1, goes unchecked for lack of DNA. Germline lookup yields CDR1 SQVTM and CDR2 ANQGSEA. The length of the CDR3 is 16 residues. The CDR3 loop reads CSVAPPGPQSADTQYF.

The chain has TRBV4-1 and TRBJ2-5; the D call of TRBD1 rests on TCRdb alone, since no DNA is present to check it. The CDR3 covers 14 residues. In germline, CDR1 is MGHRA, CDR2 YSYEKL. CDR3 residues: CASSQRDGKETQYF.

The chain combines TRBV6-4 with TRBJ2-3; TCRdb outputs TRBD1, but without DNA this stays unchecked. Germline CDR1 and CDR2: MRHNA and SNTAGT. This CDR3 has 13 residues. CDR3 sequence: CASSGDSSDTQYF.

The CDR3 loop reads CASSWDTWGGEQYF. This chain links TRBV5-6 with TRBJ2-7; TCRdb proposes TRBD1, but this gene call is untestable without DNA. CDR1 is SGHDT, CDR2 YYEEEE, per germline. This CDR3 is built from 14 residues.

The V gene is TRBV27, the J gene TRBJ2-7; TCRdb indicates TRBD1, and absent DNA this call remains unverified. The CDR3 extends over 16 amino acids. Germline V CDR1 and CDR2: MNHEY, SMNVEV (reference sequence). CDR3 sequence: CASSFTPRGALDEQYF.

V usage is TRBV7-9 and J usage is TRBJ2-1. Germline values: CDR1 SEHNR, CDR2 FQNEAQ (reference sequence). The CDR3 loop spans 16 amino acids. This CDR3 is CASSSLLGRFDNEQFF.

This chain uses TRBV20-1 with TRBJ2-7; as DNA is missing, the TRBD1 call by TCRdb cannot be tested. CDR3 length equals 16 residues. Looked up from germline, CDR1 is DFQATT and CDR2 is SNEGSKA (reference sequence). The chain's CDR3 is CSARDRSGSGVVEQYF.

The chain uses TRBV7-2 and TRBJ1-2; the D call of TRBD1 rests on TCRdb alone, since no DNA is present to check it. Germline-derived CDR1 and CDR2 are SGHTA and FQGNSA. This CDR3 is built from 15 residues. The CDR3 loop reads CASSLGTGLVYGYTF.

The chain uses TRBV18 and TRBJ2-5. Germline CDR1 KGHSH, CDR2 LQKENI. The CDR3 runs to 13 residues. The CDR3 here is CASSPWGEETQYF.

The rearrangement joins TRBV5-1 to TRBJ2-3; the D call from TCRdb, TRBD2, cannot be confirmed without DNA. CDR3 length: 15 residues. CDR1 and CDR2 (germline): SGHRS, YFSETQ. The CDR3 spells CASSLGGGETDTQYF.

The V gene is TRBV4-1, the J gene TRBJ2-1; TCRdb picks TRBD2, but there is no DNA to check that call. Germline lookup yields CDR1 MGHRA and CDR2 YSYEKL. The CDR3 loop spans 15 amino acids. This CDR3 reads CASSQGRVSYNEQFF.

The chain uses TRBV7-9 and TRBJ2-1; TCRdb returns TRBD1, unconfirmable since there is no DNA. Germline V CDR1 and CDR2: SEHNR, FQNEAQ (reference sequence). This CDR3 is built from 19 residues. This CDR3 is CASSFPGQGVAGGRDEQFF.

The rearrangement uses TRBV6-5 and TRBJ2-2; TCRdb reports TRBD1, a call that lacks DNA to check it against. This CDR3 contains 14 residues. Per germline, CDR1 MNHEY and CDR2 SVGAGI. This CDR3 reads CASSTGGNSGELFF.

V usage is TRBV2 and J usage is TRBJ1-2. This CDR3 region has 11 residues. From germline, CDR1 is SNHLY and CDR2 FYNNEI. The CDR3 sequence is CASMDQWGYTF.

The chain is built from TRBV28 and TRBJ2-2; as DNA is missing, the TRBD1 call by TCRdb cannot be tested. CDR3 length: 16 residues. CDR1 and CDR2 (germline): MDHEN, SYDVKM. CDR3: CASSQDGTTNTGELFF.

The J gene is TRBJ1-5, the V gene TRBV7-8. CDR3 size: 15 residues. Germline CDR1 and CDR2: SGHVS and FQNEAQ. The CDR3 sequence is CASSLGGWGNQPQHF.

J is TRBJ2-7 and V is TRBV7-3; with no DNA, the TCRdb D assignment of TRBD1 cannot be verified. Germline V gene lookup returns CDR1 SGHTA and CDR2 FQGTGA. CDR3 length equals 15 residues. The CDR3 here is CASSQGQTSSYEQYF. The full variable domain, its missing parts supplied by reference TRBV7-3 and TRBJ2-7, is GAGVSQTPSNKVTEKGKYVELRCDPISGHTALYWYRQSLGQGPEFLIYFQGTGAADDSGLPNDRFFAVRPEGSVSTLKIQRTERGDSAVYLCASSQGQTSSYEQYFGPGTRLTVT.

This chain uses TRBV29-1 with TRBJ1-2. Germline assignment: CDR1 SQVTM and CDR2 ANQGSEA. CDR3 length: 12 residues. CDR3 residues: CSVETEQAGYTF.

The chain links TRBV6-2 or TRBV6-3 to TRBJ2-7; lacking DNA, the TRBD1 call made by TCRdb goes unchecked. Germline-derived CDR1 and CDR2 are MNHEY and SVGEGT. CDR3 size: 15 residues. The CDR3 here is CASSYSGTSSYEQYF.

V is TRBV5-1 and J is TRBJ2-1; TCRdb designates TRBD1, a call that cannot be tested without DNA. The CDR3 has 14 amino acids. Germline CDR1 SGHRS, CDR2 YFSETQ. The CDR3 here is CASSPRTVRNEQFF.

The rearrangement joins TRBV7-9 to TRBJ2-1; TCRdb picks TRBD1, but there is no DNA to check that call. Germline-derived CDR1 and CDR2 are SEHNR and FQNEAQ (reference sequence). The CDR3 has 15 amino acids. This CDR3 is CASSSGQGAHNEQFF.

The chain couples TRBV4-2 to TRBJ2-7; the TCRdb D gene call, TRBD2, has no DNA to confirm it. The CDR3 length is 14 residues. Germline values: CDR1 LGHNA, CDR2 YNFKEQ. The CDR3 protein is CASSQGGAEYEQYF.

The rearrangement links TRBV5-1 to TRBJ2-7; TCRdb selects TRBD2, and the lack of DNA leaves this call unchecked. Germline CDR1 reads SGHRS; CDR2 reads YFSETQ. The CDR3 consists of 14 residues. The CDR3 protein is CASSLVAGSYEQYF.

This sequence joins TRBV7-9 and TRBJ2-1; TCRdb lists TRBD1, though no DNA is available to test this call. In germline, CDR1 is SEHNR, CDR2 FQNEAQ (reference sequence). The CDR3 contains 12 residues. CDR3 protein: CASSLTPDEQFF.

The chain has TRBV7-9 and TRBJ2-5; TCRdb picks TRBD2, but there is no DNA to check that call. Germline V gene data show CDR1 as SEHNR and CDR2 as FQNEAQ (reference sequence). The CDR3 length is 16 residues. The CDR3 loop reads CASRQTSGGFQETQYF.

The CDR3 loop reads CASSLTTGKAEQFF. The chain carries TRBV7-9 and TRBJ2-1; the D gene TCRdb calls, TRBD1, cannot be checked with no DNA. The germline V gene encodes CDR1 SEHNR and CDR2 FQNEAQ (reference sequence). This CDR3 has 14 residues.

This sequence joins TRBV20-1 and TRBJ2-4; TCRdb calls TRBD1, which cannot be checked without DNA. Germline CDR1 reads DFQATT; CDR2 reads SNEGSKA (reference sequence). This CDR3 comprises 14 residues. This CDR3 is CSATPRDVKNIQYF.

This chain joins TRBV29-1 and TRBJ1-1; TCRdb gives TRBD1 as the D gene, but with no DNA this cannot be confirmed. Germline assignment: CDR1 SQVTM and CDR2 ANQGSEA. This CDR3 has 15 residues. CDR3 region: CSVPRTGLMGTEAFF.